Below, 26 T cell receptor beta chains from the same sample are listed, as sequenced in a study of blood T cell repertoires in COVID-19. Sequencing was performed with immunoSEQ multiplex PCR; in TCRdb, only in-frame clones are kept and a portion is missing. Of around 250,000 clones listed, about 83% are singletons. Sequencing was done on a sample of peripheral blood. The receptor set was obtained from a woman in her thirties or forties who had recovered from COVID-19.

The chain employs TRBV4-1 and TRBJ1-3; D gene uncertain. Germline assignment: CDR1 MGHRA and CDR2 YSYEKL. V was shortened by 6 bases and J by 0 bases, with 12 bases between the two germline ends. The CDR3 loop spans 15 amino acids. The CDR3 loop reads CASSGLGLSGNTIYF. DNA for the CDR3: TGCGCCAGCAGTGGGCTGGGTCTCTCTGGAAACACCATATATTTT.

The CDR3 loop is CASRHDSVADTQYF. The CDR3 nucleotides are TGTGCCAGCAGACATGACAGTGTCGCAGATACGCAGTATTTT. The chain combines TRBV14 with TRBJ2-3, with D possibly matching TRBD1 (5 bases). Germline V gives CDR1 SGHDN, CDR2 FVKESK. With 6 bases removed from V and 4 bases from J, the gap between germline ends came to 14 bases. This CDR3 contains 14 residues.

This clone was seen a handful of times. The chain joins TRBV19 to TRBJ2-5; the match to TRBD2 covers 10 bases. The junction had 8 bases not matched to a gene; V was cut back by 5 bases and J by 5 bases. This CDR3 has 15 residues. Per the germline V gene, CDR1 is LNHDA and CDR2 is SQIVND (reference sequence). The DNA of the CDR3 is TGTGCCAGTAGTTCGGGACTAGCGAAGGGGGAGACCCAGTACTTC. Translation: CASSSGLAKGETQYF.

This chain connects TRBV28 to TRBJ2-5, with 10 bases that match TRBD1. The CDR3 has 14 residues. With V trimmed by 5 bases and J by 4 bases, 4 bases remained unmatched. Germline values: CDR1 MDHEN, CDR2 SYDVKM. The CDR3 protein is CASSVTGGSETQYF. The CDR3 DNA sequence: TGTGCCAGCAGTGTGACAGGGGGCTCAGAGACCCAGTACTTC.

The chain recombines TRBV5-4 with TRBJ2-7; TRBD1 matches at 7 bases. V shed 8 bases and J 4 bases; nucleotides not matched to a gene: 9. CDR1 and CDR2 (germline): SGHNT, YYREEE (reference sequence). The CDR3 is made up of 13 amino acids. The CDR3 sequence: CASSRGGGYEQYF. Here the CDR3 DNA reads TGTGCCAGTTCCCGAGGGGGCGGATACGAGCAGTACTTC.

J is TRBJ1-1 and V is TRBV11-3; D is uncertain. The CDR3 sequence is 12 residues long. Germline V gene lookup returns CDR1 SGHNT and CDR2 YENEEA. V was pared by 2 bases and J by 7 bases, with 8 bases between. CDR3 DNA: TGTGCCAGCAGCTTAAGAGGGAATGAAGCTTTCTTT. This gives the protein CASSLRGNEAFF.

This chain connects TRBV24-1 to TRBJ2-1; a possible D gene is TRBD2 (6 bases). Trimming took off 4 bases at V and 14 bases at J, with 17 bases between the two ends. Looked up from germline, CDR1 is KGHDR and CDR2 is SFDVKD. The CDR3 spans 13 residues. The CDR3 DNA reads as TGTGCCACCAGTGACCCGGACTATCTAGAGAAGTTCTTC. Amino acids: CATSDPDYLEKFF.

V is TRBV10-3 and J is TRBJ1-4; D ambiguous. With 3 bases removed from V and 10 bases from J, the gap between germline ends came to 18 bases. The CDR3 runs to 15 residues. Germline V gene sequence: CDR1 ENHRY, CDR2 SYGVKD. CDR3 residues: CAISDPGVADGKLFF. The CDR3 DNA sequence: TGTGCCATCAGTGATCCCGGGGTGGCGGATGGAAAACTGTTTTTT.

The chain is built from TRBV10-3 and TRBJ2-2; 10 bases line up with TRBD2. V shed 0 bases, J shed 4 bases, and the junction held 14 bases outside the gene matches. The CDR3 spans 20 residues. CDR1 is ENHRY, CDR2 SYGVKD, per germline. The CDR3 DNA sequence: TGTGCCATCAGTGAGTCGTGTGGGCTAGCGGGGGCCCTTTGCACCGGGGAGCTGTTTTTT. Translating it yields CAISESCGLAGALCTGELFF.

The chain is built from TRBV28 and TRBJ2-3; D might be TRBD2 (6 bases). V was clipped by 8 bases and J by 2 bases, with 23 bases between them. This CDR3 is 17 amino acids long. In germline, CDR1 is MDHEN, CDR2 SYDVKM. The CDR3 sequence is CASEAPRGSGYTDTQYF. CDR3 sequence (DNA): TGTGCCAGCGAGGCCCCCCGCGGTAGCGGATACACAGATACGCAGTATTTT.

This clone appeared once. The chain's CDR3 is CAWTPRVSRSNQPQHF. In DNA, the CDR3 is TGTGCCTGGACCCCGCGGGTATCCCGGAGCAATCAGCCCCAGCATTTT. This chain joins TRBV30 and TRBJ1-5; D unresolved. The germline V gene encodes CDR1 GTSNPN and CDR2 SVGIG (reference sequence). The germline V and J ends were trimmed by 4 bases and 1 base, with 17 bases remaining between them. The CDR3 is 16 residues long.

This chain joins TRBV4-1 and TRBJ2-1; 7 nucleotides line up with TRBD2. V trimming: 0 bases; J trimming: 0 bases; junction bases outside the gene matches: 5. The CDR3 totals 17 residues. CDR1 and CDR2 (germline): MGHRA, YSYEKL. The CDR3 spells CASSQDEAGSSYNEQFF. The CDR3, as DNA: TGCGCCAGCAGCCAAGATGAAGCGGGGAGCTCCTACAATGAGCAGTTCTTC.

The J gene is TRBJ2-5, the V gene TRBV27; D is perhaps TRBD2 (5 bases). The CDR3 spans 13 residues. CDR1 and CDR2 from the germline V gene are MNHEY and SMNVEV (reference sequence). V was trimmed by 2 bases and J by 3 bases, leaving 7 bases between them. The CDR3 nucleotides are TGTGCCAGCAGTTTAGGGAGTAAAGAGACCCAGTACTTC. Protein: CASSLGSKETQYF.

This clone was recorded a few times. V and J are TRBV27 and TRBJ1-1, with TRBD1 identical over 7 bases. CDR3 length equals 13 residues. CDR1 and CDR2 (germline): MNHEY, SMNVEV (reference sequence). With V trimmed by 3 bases and J by 9 bases, 7 bases remained unmatched. CDR3 residues: CASSLEGASKAFF. CDR3 in DNA: TGTGCCAGCAGTTTGGAGGGGGCGTCTAAAGCTTTCTTT.

Regarding this clone: The same CDR3 arises from other DNA sequences in this sample as well. The V gene is TRBV6-5, the J gene TRBJ1-5, with 9 positions matching TRBD1. CDR3 length equals 15 residues. With V trimmed by 2 bases and J by 1 base, 0 bases remained unmatched. Germline V gene lookup returns CDR1 MNHEY and CDR2 SVGAGI. CDR3 residues: CASSYGTGSNQPQHF. Here the CDR3 DNA reads TGTGCCAGCAGTTACGGGACAGGGAGCAATCAGCCCCAGCATTTT.

The chain links TRBV7-2 to TRBJ1-1; D is possibly TRBD1 (5 bases). Germline CDR1 and CDR2: SGHTA and FQGNSA. V lost 3 bases, J lost 5 bases, and 7 bases lay in between. The CDR3 has 12 amino acids. Written as DNA, the CDR3 is TGTGCCAGCAGCTTTTACAGGACTGAAGCTTTCTTT. Encoded protein: CASSFYRTEAFF.

This clone showed up just a few times. This rearrangement joins TRBV11-2 to TRBJ1-1; D remains unclear. This CDR3 region has 12 residues. V shed 7 bases and J shed 10 bases, with 16 bases lying between them. Germline CDR1 is SGHAT and CDR2 is FQNNGV. The CDR3 here is CASTPQVASAFF. Here the CDR3 DNA reads TGTGCCAGCACCCCCCAGGTGGCTTCAGCTTTCTTT. Complete variable domain (other parts from reference TRBV11-2 and TRBJ1-1): EAGVAQSPRYKIIEKRQSVAFWCNPISGHATLYWYQQILGQGPKLLIQFQNNGVVDDSQLPKDRFSAERLKGVDSTLKIQPAKLEDSAVYLCASTPQVASAFFGQGTRLTVV.

The rearrangement joins TRBV2 to TRBJ2-3; 9 bases line up with TRBD2. Per germline, CDR1 SNHLY and CDR2 FYNNEI. This CDR3 has 16 amino acids. With V trimmed by 7 bases and J by 4 bases, 12 bases remained unmatched. For the CDR3, the DNA is TGTGCCAGCATGGGATACGTAGCGGGGGATTCAGATACGCAGTATTTT. This sequence encodes CASMGYVAGDSDTQYF.

The rearrangement uses TRBV4-1 and TRBJ2-7, with D perhaps TRBD2 (6 bases). Germline V gene lookup returns CDR1 MGHRA and CDR2 YSYEKL. The CDR3 totals 14 residues. Trimming cost V 4 bases and J 5 bases, with 15 bases left between them. In DNA form, the CDR3 reads TGCGCCAGCAGCCCGAACGGAGGGGCGGACGAGCAGTACTTC. Protein sequence: CASSPNGGADEQYF.

On this clone: Other nucleotide sequences in the sample specify the same CDR3. The V and J genes are TRBV28 and TRBJ2-5, with D maybe TRBD2 (6 bases). Trimming removed 2 bases at V and 5 bases at J, with 9 bases between. CDR1 and CDR2 from the germline V gene are MDHEN and SYDVKM. The CDR3 length is 13 residues. The CDR3 region has the DNA TGTGCCAGCAGTTTAGGAGGGCGGGAGACCCAGTACTTC. Protein product: CASSLGGRETQYF.

V is TRBV7-2 and J is TRBJ2-7; no firm D call. This CDR3 has 13 residues. Germline CDR1 and CDR2: SGHTA and FQGNSA. The V and J ends lost 3 bases and 0 bases respectively, with 6 bases between them. The CDR3 nucleotides read TGTGCCAGCAGCTTCTCGAGCTCCTACGAGCAGTACTTC. Its protein product is CASSFSSSYEQYF.

This clone occurred a few times. The rearrangement uses TRBV11-3 and TRBJ2-7, with D tentatively TRBD2 (5 bases). The CDR3 has 14 amino acids. The germline V and J ends were trimmed by 6 bases and 2 bases, with 14 bases remaining between them. Germline CDR1 reads SGHNT; CDR2 reads YENEEA. CDR3 region: CASSRAALPYEQYF. For the CDR3, the DNA is TGTGCCAGCAGTAGAGCGGCGCTTCCCTACGAGCAGTACTTC.

The J gene is TRBJ2-7, the V gene TRBV11-3, with D perhaps matching TRBD2 (6 bases). CDR3 size: 12 residues. With 5 bases removed from V and 3 bases from J, the gap between germline ends came to 8 bases. Per germline, CDR1 SGHNT and CDR2 YENEEA. The CDR3 reads CASSPGLYEQYF. CDR3 DNA sequence: TGTGCCAGCAGCCCGGGACTCTACGAGCAGTACTTC.

CDR3 in DNA: TGTGCCAGCAGCTTAGCGCTGGGCTTAGACGAGCAGTACTTC. It translates to CASSLALGLDEQYF. V usage is TRBV7-2 and J usage is TRBJ2-7; no reliable D call. CDR3 size: 14 residues. V was pared by 0 bases and J by 5 bases, with 11 bases between. Germline V gene data show CDR1 as SGHTA and CDR2 as FQGNSA.

This chain joins TRBV6-5 and TRBJ2-2; 8 nucleotides line up with TRBD1. Trimming took 7 bases from V and 3 from J; bases not matched to a gene: 4. The CDR3 sequence is 14 residues long. Germline loops: CDR1 MNHEY, CDR2 SVGAGI. CDR3 sequence (DNA): TGTGCCAGCAAATCACAGGGGGACACCGGGGAGCTGTTTTTT. It specifies CASKSQGDTGELFF.

The DNA for the CDR3 is TGTGCCAGCAGCCAAAAGGACACCAACTATGGCTACACCTTC. Translation gives CASSQKDTNYGYTF. V is TRBV3-1 (or the pseudogene TRBV3-2) and J is TRBJ1-2; tentatively, D is TRBD1 (5 bases). V lost 2 bases and J 2 bases, leaving 9 bases between the germline ends. Germline V gene sequence: CDR1 LGHDT, CDR2 YNNKEL (reference sequence). The CDR3 is 14 amino acids.